This T cell receptor beta chain was documented in a study of blood T cell repertoires in COVID-19. In the study overall: Donors in the United States, Italy and Spain gave samples during acute or convalescent COVID-19. PBMCs, B-cell-depleted T cells, or T cells were the source of the cDNA or gDNA that made up the material.

Between the trimmed V and J ends, which lost 4 bases and 4 bases, there was a span of 31 bases. Germline lookup yields CDR1 MNHEY and CDR2 SVGEGT. The CDR3 runs 20 residues. Only in-frame clones appear in the TCRdb table, and some are missing; sequencing was by immunoSEQ multiplex PCR. The sample has tens of thousands of clones, roughly 87% seen once; the top ten hold 8.2%. The chain uses TRBV6-2 or TRBV6-3 and TRBJ1-1; D might be TRBD1 (5 bases). Sequencing input: peripheral blood. The sequence came from a man aged 50 or older with active COVID-19. CDR3 sequence reads: CASSSGSLEYPRGSGTEAFF. As DNA, the CDR3 is TGTGCCAGCAGTTCGGGAAGTCTTGAGTATCCTCGGGGGTCGGGCACTGAAGCTTTCTTT.